These 9 T cell receptor beta chains were sequenced from one sample in a study of shared clonotypes between healthy human individuals. Sequencing was performed with immunoSEQ multiplex PCR; in TCRdb, only in-frame clones are kept and a portion is missing. The sample holds roughly 550,000 clones, around 95% seen once. Naive CD8 cells comprised CD45RO-negative, CCR7-positively selected cells, excluding terminally differentiated effector memory CD45RA+ cells. Material for sequencing was naive CD8+ T cells sorted from blood. These receptors were obtained from a woman aged 25 to 39 in good health.

The chain couples TRBV28 to TRBJ2-7; D might be TRBD2 (6 bases). Trimming shortened V by 7 bases and J by 3 bases, and 10 bases separated the two germline ends. CDR1 is MDHEN, CDR2 SYDVKM, per germline. The CDR3 length is 12 residues. The CDR3 protein is CASKGGNYEQYF. CDR3 in DNA: TGTGCCAGCAAGGGCGGGAACTACGAGCAGTACTTC.

The chain has TRBV7-9 and TRBJ2-1, with D possibly TRBD2 on 6 matching bases. The CDR3 runs 18 residues. The V end was cut by 1 base, the J end by 10 bases, with 26 bases between. Germline-derived CDR1 and CDR2 are SEHNR and FQNEAQ (reference sequence). The CDR3 loop is CASSLGRGWSAEDGEQFF. DNA of the CDR3: TGTGCCAGCAGCTTAGGGCGGGGTTGGAGCGCTGAAGATGGGGAGCAGTTCTTC.

The gene calls are TRBV10-3 and TRBJ2-7, with TRBD2 matching 8 bases. CDR1 ENHRY and CDR2 SYGVKD come from the germline V gene. The trim removed 2 bases at V and 3 bases at J, leaving 0 bases unmatched. The CDR3 sequence is 13 residues long. The CDR3 reads CAISEAGGYEQYF. The CDR3 DNA sequence: TGTGCCATCAGTGAGGCGGGAGGCTACGAGCAGTACTTC.

This chain connects TRBV11-3 to TRBJ1-3; 9 bases match TRBD1. V trimming: 0 bases; J trimming: 3 bases; junction bases outside the gene matches: 9. There are 18 residues in the CDR3. Germline V lookup: CDR1 SGHNT, CDR2 YENEEA. CDR3: CASSLDFSQGARGNTIYF. The CDR3 bases are TGTGCCAGCAGCTTAGATTTTTCACAGGGGGCGCGTGGAAACACCATATATTTT.

The chain uses TRBV27 and TRBJ2-7; D is perhaps TRBD1 or TRBD2 (5 bases each). Germline CDR1 is MNHEY and CDR2 is SMNVEV (reference sequence). V lost 3 bases and J lost 3, with 12 bases in between. The CDR3 sequence is 14 residues long. The DNA of the CDR3 is TGTGCCAGCAGTTTCGGGGTAGGGGACTACGAGCAGTACTTC. It encodes CASSFGVGDYEQYF.

A word on this clone: The sample has other DNA sequences that encode this CDR3 too. The chain uses TRBV6-5 and TRBJ2-7; 11 bases align to TRBD1. The CDR3 is made up of 14 amino acids. V was pared by 5 bases and J by 4 bases, with 4 bases of the junction left unmatched. CDR1 and CDR2 from the germline V gene are MNHEY and SVGAGI. The CDR3 bases are TGTGCCAGCAGTCCGCGGGACAGGGGGTACGAGCAGTACTTC. It translates to CASSPRDRGYEQYF.

The gene calls are TRBV27 and TRBJ2-7; D is possibly TRBD1 (6 bases). Germline V gene data show CDR1 as MNHEY and CDR2 as SMNVEV (reference sequence). The CDR3 is 13 residues long. V was pared by 6 bases and J by 2 bases, with 11 bases between. CDR3 in amino acids: CASRQGPAYEQYF. DNA of the CDR3: TGTGCCAGCAGACAGGGACCTGCCTACGAGCAGTACTTC.

The chain carries TRBV4-1 and TRBJ2-7, with a weak D call TRBD1 (6 bases). Germline lookup yields CDR1 MGHRA and CDR2 YSYEKL. V was clipped by 3 bases and J by 0 bases, with 12 bases between them. This CDR3 region has 15 residues. The DNA for the CDR3 is TGCGCCAGCAGCCAGGGACACCCGAGCTCCTACGAGCAGTACTTC. Residues: CASSQGHPSSYEQYF.

In DNA, the CDR3 is TGTGCCAGCCGGATCGGGGATAGGAATACGCAGTATTTT. Its protein is CASRIGDRNTQYF. The J gene is TRBJ2-3, the V gene TRBV2; D possibly corresponds to TRBD2 (5 bases). From germline, CDR1 is SNHLY and CDR2 FYNNEI. This CDR3 is 13 amino acids long. The V end lost 8 bases, the J end lost 7 bases, and 16 bases lay between the germline ends.